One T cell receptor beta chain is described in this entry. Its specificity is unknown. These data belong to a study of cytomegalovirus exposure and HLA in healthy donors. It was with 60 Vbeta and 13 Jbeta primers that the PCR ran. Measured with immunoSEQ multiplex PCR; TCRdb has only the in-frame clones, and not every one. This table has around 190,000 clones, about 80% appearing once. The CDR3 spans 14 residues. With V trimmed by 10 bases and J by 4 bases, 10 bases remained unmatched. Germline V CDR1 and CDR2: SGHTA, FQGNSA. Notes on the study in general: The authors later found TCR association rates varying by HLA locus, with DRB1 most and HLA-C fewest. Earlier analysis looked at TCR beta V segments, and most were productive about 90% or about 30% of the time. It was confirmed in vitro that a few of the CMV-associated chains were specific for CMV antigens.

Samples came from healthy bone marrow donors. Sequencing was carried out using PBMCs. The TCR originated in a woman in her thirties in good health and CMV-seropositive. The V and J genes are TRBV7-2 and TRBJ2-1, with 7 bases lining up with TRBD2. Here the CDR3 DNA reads TGTGCCACCCAGGGAGGGCCCCTATACAATGAGCAGTTCTTC. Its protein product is CATQGGPLYNEQFF.